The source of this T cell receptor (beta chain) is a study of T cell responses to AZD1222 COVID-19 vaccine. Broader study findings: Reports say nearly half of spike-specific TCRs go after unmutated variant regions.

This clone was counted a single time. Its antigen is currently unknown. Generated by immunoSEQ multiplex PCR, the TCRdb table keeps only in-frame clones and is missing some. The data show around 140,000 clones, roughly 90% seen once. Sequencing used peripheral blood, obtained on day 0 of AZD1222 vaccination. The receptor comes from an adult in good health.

The CDR3 here is CASSFPGQAQETQYF. CDR3 bases: TGTGCCAGCAGTTTTCCGGGACAGGCCCAAGAGACCCAGTACTTC. V usage is TRBV5-6 and J usage is TRBJ2-5, with 8 positions matching TRBD1. Germline CDR1 is SGHDT and CDR2 is YYEEEE. This CDR3 has 15 residues. V lost 5 bases and J lost 1; bases outside the gene matches: 7.